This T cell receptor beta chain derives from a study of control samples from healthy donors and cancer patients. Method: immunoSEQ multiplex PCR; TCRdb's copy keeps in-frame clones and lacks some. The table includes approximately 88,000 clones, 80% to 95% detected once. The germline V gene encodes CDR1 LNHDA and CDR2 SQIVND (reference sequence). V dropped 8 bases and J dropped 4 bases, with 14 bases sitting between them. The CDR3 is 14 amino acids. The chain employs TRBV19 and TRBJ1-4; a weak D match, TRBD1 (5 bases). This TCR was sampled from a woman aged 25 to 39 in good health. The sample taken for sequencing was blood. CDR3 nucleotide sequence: TGTGCCAGTCGGGACTGGGAAGATAATGAAAAACTGTTTTTT. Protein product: CASRDWEDNEKLFF.